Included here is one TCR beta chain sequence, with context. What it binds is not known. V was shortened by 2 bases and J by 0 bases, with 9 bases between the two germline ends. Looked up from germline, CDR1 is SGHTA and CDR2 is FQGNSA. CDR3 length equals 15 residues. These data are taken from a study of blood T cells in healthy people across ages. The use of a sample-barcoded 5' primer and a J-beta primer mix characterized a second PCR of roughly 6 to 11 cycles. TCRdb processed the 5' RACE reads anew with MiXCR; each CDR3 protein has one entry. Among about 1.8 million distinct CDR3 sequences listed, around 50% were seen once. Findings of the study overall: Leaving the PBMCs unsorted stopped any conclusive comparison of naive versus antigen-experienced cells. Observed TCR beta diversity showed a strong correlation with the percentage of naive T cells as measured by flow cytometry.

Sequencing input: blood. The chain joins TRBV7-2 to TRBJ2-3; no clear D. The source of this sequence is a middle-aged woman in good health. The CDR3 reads CASSLSPLSTDTQYF. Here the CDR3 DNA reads TGTGCCAGCAGCTTAAGTCCTTTGAGCACAGATACGCAGTATTTT.